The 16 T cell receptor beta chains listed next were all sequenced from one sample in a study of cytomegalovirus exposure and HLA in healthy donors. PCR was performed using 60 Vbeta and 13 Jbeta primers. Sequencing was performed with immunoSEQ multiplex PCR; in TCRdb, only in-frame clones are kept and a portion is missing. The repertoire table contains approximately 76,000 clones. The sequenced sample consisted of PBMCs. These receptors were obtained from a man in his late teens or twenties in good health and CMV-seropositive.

In DNA, the CDR3 is TGTGCCAGCAGCCTCGAAATTCCTTTTGGAGGATCCACAGATACGCAGTATTTT. Translation gives CASSLEIPFGGSTDTQYF. The V and J genes are TRBV2 and TRBJ2-3; the D gene is possibly TRBD2 (5 bases). Trimming stripped 6 bases from V and 2 bases from J, with 24 bases between. This CDR3 spans 18 amino acids. Germline lookup yields CDR1 SNHLY and CDR2 FYNNEI.

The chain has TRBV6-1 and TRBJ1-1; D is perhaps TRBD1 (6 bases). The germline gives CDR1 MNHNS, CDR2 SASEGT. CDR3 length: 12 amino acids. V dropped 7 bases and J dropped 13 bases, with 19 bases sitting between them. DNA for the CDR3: TGTGCCAGCACCCGAGACAGGTATCTAGATTTCTTT. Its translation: CASTRDRYLDFF.

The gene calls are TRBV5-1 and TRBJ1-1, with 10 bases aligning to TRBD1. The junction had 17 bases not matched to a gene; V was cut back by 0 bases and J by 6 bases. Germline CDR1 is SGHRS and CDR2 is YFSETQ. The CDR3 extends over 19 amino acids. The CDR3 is CASSLVVSGTGERAAEAFF. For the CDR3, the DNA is TGCGCCAGCAGCTTGGTAGTGTCGGGGACAGGGGAACGGGCGGCTGAAGCTTTCTTT.

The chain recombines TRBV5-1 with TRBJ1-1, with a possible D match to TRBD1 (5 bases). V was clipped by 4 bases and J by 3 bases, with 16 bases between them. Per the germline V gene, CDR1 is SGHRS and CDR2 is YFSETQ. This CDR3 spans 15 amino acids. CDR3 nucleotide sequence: TGCGCCAGCAGCCCGGCGGGGGACGGATACACTGAAGCTTTCTTT. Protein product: CASSPAGDGYTEAFF.

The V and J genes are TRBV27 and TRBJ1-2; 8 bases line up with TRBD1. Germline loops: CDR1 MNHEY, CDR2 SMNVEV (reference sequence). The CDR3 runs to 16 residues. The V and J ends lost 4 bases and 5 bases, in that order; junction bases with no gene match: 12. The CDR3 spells CASSSQGADVWYGYTF. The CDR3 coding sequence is TGTGCCAGCAGTTCTCAGGGGGCGGATGTTTGGTATGGCTACACCTTC.

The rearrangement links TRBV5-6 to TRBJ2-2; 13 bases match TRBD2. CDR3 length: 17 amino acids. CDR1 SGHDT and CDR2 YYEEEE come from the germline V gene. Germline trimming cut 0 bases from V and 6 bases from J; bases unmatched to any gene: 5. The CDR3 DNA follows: TGTGCCAGCAGCTTGGTGACTAGCGGGAGGTTGTCCGGGGAGCTGTTTTTT. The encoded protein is CASSLVTSGRLSGELFF.

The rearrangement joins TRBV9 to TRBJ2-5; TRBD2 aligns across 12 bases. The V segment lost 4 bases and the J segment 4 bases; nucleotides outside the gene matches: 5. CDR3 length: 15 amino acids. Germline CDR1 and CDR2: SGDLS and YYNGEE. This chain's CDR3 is CASSWTSGAGETQYF. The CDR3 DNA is TGTGCCAGCAGCTGGACTAGCGGGGCGGGAGAGACCCAGTACTTC.

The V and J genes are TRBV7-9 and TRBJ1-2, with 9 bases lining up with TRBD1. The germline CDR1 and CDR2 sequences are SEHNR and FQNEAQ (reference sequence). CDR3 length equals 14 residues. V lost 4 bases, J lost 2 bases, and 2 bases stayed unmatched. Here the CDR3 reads CASSSGTGNYGYTF. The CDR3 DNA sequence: TGTGCCAGCAGCTCCGGGACAGGGAACTATGGCTACACCTTC.

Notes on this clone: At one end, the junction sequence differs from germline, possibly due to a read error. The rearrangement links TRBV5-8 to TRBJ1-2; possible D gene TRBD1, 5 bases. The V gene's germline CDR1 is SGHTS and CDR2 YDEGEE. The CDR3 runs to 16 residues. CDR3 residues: CASSLVTAIAYYGYTF. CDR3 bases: TGTGCCAGCAGTTTGGTGACAGCTATAGCTTACTATGGCTACACCTTC.

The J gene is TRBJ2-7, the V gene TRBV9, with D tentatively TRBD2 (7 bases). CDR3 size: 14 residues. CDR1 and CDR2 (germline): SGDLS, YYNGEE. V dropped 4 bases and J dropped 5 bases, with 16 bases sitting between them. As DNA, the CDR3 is TGTGCCAGCAGCCCAGGAGGGGGGGGGAACGAGCAGTACTTC. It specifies CASSPGGGGNEQYF.

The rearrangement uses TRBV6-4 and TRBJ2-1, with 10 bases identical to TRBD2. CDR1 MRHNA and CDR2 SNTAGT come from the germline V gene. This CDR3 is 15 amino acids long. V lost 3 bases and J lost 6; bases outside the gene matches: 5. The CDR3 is CASSEGLALTNEQFF. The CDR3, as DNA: TGTGCCAGCAGTGAGGGACTAGCGTTGACCAATGAGCAGTTCTTC.

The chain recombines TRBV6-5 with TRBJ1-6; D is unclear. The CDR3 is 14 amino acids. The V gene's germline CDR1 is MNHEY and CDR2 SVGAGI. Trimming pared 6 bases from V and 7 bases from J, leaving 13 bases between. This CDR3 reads CASSPTTKNSPLHF. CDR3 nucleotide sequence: TGTGCCAGCAGCCCCACGACAAAGAATTCACCCCTCCACTTT.

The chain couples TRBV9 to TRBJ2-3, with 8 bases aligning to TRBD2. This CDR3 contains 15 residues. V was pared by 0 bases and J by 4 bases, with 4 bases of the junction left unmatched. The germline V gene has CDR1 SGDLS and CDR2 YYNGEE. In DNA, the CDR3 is TGTGCCAGCAGCGTAGCCCGGGGGGGGCCAGATACGCAGTATTTT. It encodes CASSVARGGPDTQYF. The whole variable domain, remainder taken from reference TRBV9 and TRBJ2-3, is DSGVTQTPKHLITATGQRVTLRCSPRSGDLSVYWYQQSLDQGLQFLIQYYNGEERAKGNILERFSAQQFPDLHSELNLSSLELGDSALYFCASSVARGGPDTQYFGPGTRLTVL.

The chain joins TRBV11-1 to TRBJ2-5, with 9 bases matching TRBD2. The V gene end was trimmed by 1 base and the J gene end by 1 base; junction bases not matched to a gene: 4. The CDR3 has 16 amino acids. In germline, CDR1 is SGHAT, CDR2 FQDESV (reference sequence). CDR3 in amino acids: CASSLGLAGFQETQYF. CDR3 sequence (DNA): TGTGCCAGCAGCTTAGGCCTAGCGGGGTTCCAAGAGACCCAGTACTTC.

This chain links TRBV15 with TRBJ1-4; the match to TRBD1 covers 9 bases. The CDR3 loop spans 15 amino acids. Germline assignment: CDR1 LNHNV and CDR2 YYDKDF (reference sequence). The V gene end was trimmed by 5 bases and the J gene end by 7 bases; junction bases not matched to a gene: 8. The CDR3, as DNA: TGTGCCACCAGCCCAAATACAGGGGGCGGTGAAAAACTGTTTTTT. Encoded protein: CATSPNTGGGEKLFF.

Written as DNA, the CDR3 is TGTGCCAGCTCTACCAGGGGTTCCTCTGGGGCCAACGTCCTGACTTTC. It translates to CASSTRGSSGANVLTF. The chain uses TRBV18 and TRBJ2-6; D is possibly TRBD1 (6 bases). The CDR3 runs 16 residues. Germline CDR1 reads KGHSH; CDR2 reads LQKENI. V was trimmed by 6 bases and J by 0 bases, leaving 12 bases between them.